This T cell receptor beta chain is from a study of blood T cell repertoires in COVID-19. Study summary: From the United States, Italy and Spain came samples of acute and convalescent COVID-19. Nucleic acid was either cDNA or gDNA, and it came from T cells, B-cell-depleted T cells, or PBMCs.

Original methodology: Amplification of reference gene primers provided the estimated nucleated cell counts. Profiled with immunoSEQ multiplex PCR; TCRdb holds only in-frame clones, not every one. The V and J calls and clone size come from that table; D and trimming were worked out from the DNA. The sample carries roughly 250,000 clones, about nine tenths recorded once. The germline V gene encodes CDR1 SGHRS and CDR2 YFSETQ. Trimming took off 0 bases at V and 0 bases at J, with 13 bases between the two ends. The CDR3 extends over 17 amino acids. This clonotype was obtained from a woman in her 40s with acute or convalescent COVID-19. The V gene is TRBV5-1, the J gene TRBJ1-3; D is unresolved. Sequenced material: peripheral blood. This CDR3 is CASSLERSRFSGNTIYF. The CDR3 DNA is TGCGCCAGCAGCTTGGAACGGTCGAGGTTCTCTGGAAACACCATATATTTT.